Listed here are 16 T cell receptor beta chains from one sample, sequenced in a study of blood T cells in healthy people across ages. It was with a sample-barcoded 5' primer and a J-beta primer mix that a second PCR of roughly 6 to 12 cycles was run. Using its own MiXCR run on the 5' RACE reads, TCRdb lists one record per CDR3 protein. The sample includes 1.5 million to 2 million distinct CDR3 sequences, roughly 28% of them seen just once. The sample was blood. Every receptor here comes from a woman aged 25 to 45 in good health.

This clonotype was detected only a few times. The rearrangement joins TRBV15 to TRBJ2-5; D is undetermined. V was clipped by 1 base and J by 2 bases, with 5 bases between them. The CDR3 is 13 residues long. Germline lookup yields CDR1 LNHNV and CDR2 YYDKDF (reference sequence). CDR3 amino acids: CATSRGIQETQYF. CDR3 DNA sequence: TGTGCCACCAGCAGAGGGATTCAAGAGACCCAGTACTTC.

This clonotype was seen a few times. V is TRBV7-9 and J is TRBJ2-7; 8 bases agree with TRBD1. Germline V gene lookup returns CDR1 SEHNR and CDR2 FQNEAQ (reference sequence). V shed 7 bases, J shed 3 bases, and the junction held 5 bases outside the gene matches. This CDR3 has 13 residues. The CDR3 sequence is CASNPGTGYEQYF. The CDR3 DNA sequence: TGTGCCAGCAACCCAGGGACAGGCTACGAGCAGTACTTC. Looking up the rest from reference TRBV7-9 and TRBJ2-7 gives the full variable domain: DTGVSQNPRHKITKRGQNVTFRCDPISEHNRLYWYRQTLGQGPEFLTYFQNEAQLEKSRLLSDRFSAERPKGSFSTLEIQRTEQGDSAMYLCASNPGTGYEQYFGPGTRLTVT.

CDR3 DNA: TGTGCCAGCGGGAAGACCGGTTACGGGGAGGACGAGCAGTACTTC. Translated: CASGKTGYGEDEQYF. The chain combines TRBV28 with TRBJ2-7; TRBD2 is a possible D gene (6 bases). The germline gives CDR1 MDHEN, CDR2 SYDVKM. The CDR3 is made up of 15 amino acids. Deletions cut 8 bases from V and 5 bases from J, with 22 bases between. Together with reference TRBV28 and TRBJ2-7, the CDR3 gives the full variable domain: DVKVTQSSRYLVKRTGEKVFLECVQDMDHENMFWYRQDPGLGLRLIYFSYDVKMKEKGDIPEGYSVSREKKERFSLILESASTNQTSMYLCASGKTGYGEDEQYFGPGTRLTVT.

This clonotype showed up many times. The chain carries TRBV29-1 and TRBJ2-7, with D tentatively TRBD1 (6 bases). The CDR3 extends over 12 amino acids. V shed 5 bases and J shed 4 bases, with 12 bases lying between them. In germline, CDR1 is SQVTM, CDR2 ANQGSEA. The CDR3 DNA follows: TGCAGCGTTCGGGACATCCGATACGAGCAGTACTTC. This encodes CSVRDIRYEQYF.

This clonotype came up a few times. The chain carries TRBV2 and TRBJ2-4; 7 positions agree with TRBD2. Matching the DNA end better, TRBJ2-7 makes the J call doubtful. The germline V gene encodes CDR1 SNHLY and CDR2 FYNNEI. The CDR3 spans 14 residues. The CDR3 is CASSERGRADEQYF. CDR3 DNA sequence: TGTGCCAGCAGTGAAAGAGGGAGGGCCGACGAGCAGTACTTC.

This clonotype was detected only a few times. Since a much larger clone is just one base distant, this may be a read error. This rearrangement joins TRBV4-2 to TRBJ2-5; D remains unclear. The CDR3 extends over 12 amino acids. Germline CDR1 and CDR2: LGHNA and YNFKEQ. CDR3 region: CASSQDQGTQYF. The CDR3 region has the DNA TGTGCCAGCAGCCAAGATCAAGGGACCCAGTACTTC.

The chain couples TRBV5-1 to TRBJ1-6; 7 positions agree with TRBD1. The germline gives CDR1 SGHRS, CDR2 YFSETQ. J was trimmed by 11 bases and V by 4 bases; bases with no gene match: 9. CDR3 size: 14 residues. CDR3 region: CASSPGTVNTPLHF. CDR3 bases: TGCGCCAGCAGCCCCGGGACAGTGAATACACCCCTCCACTTT.

This chain connects TRBV7-2 to TRBJ2-7, with D possibly being TRBD1 or TRBD2 (5 bases each). The length of the CDR3 is 14 residues. Germline values: CDR1 SGHTA, CDR2 FQGNSA. V was clipped by 5 bases and J by 0 bases, with 11 bases between them. As DNA, the CDR3 is TGTGCCAGCAGCAGGGGAGCGTTCTCCTACGAGCAGTACTTC. Amino acids: CASSRGAFSYEQYF.

A note on this clonotype: With a much larger clone just one base away, this may be a read error. The chain joins TRBV14 to TRBJ1-1, with TRBD1 as a possible D gene (5 bases). The V gene lost 4 bases and the J gene lost 6 bases, with 15 bases spanning the gap. CDR1 and CDR2 (germline): SGHDN, FVKESK. CDR3 length equals 14 residues. CDR3 loop: CASSPPGANAEAFF. The CDR3 DNA is TGTGCCAGCAGCCCCCCCGGGGCCAACGCTGAAGCTTTCTTT.

This clonotype was seen many times. The J gene is TRBJ2-5, the V gene TRBV20-1; 10 bases line up with TRBD2. This CDR3 has 14 residues. The germline V gene encodes CDR1 DFQATT and CDR2 SNEGSKA (reference sequence). With 5 bases clipped from V and 3 bases from J, the junction kept 6 bases outside the gene matches. The CDR3 sequence: CSAASGSSEETQYF. In nucleotides, the CDR3 is TGCAGTGCTGCTAGCGGGAGTTCGGAAGAGACCCAGTACTTC.

This clonotype was picked up a small number of times. The rearrangement joins TRBV5-1 to TRBJ1-1; 7 nucleotides align to TRBD1. The CDR3 is 16 residues long. Germline CDR1 and CDR2: SGHRS and YFSETQ. V shed 3 bases, J shed 3 bases, and the junction held 11 bases outside the gene matches. The CDR3 sequence: CASSWKGARLYTEAFF. The DNA of the CDR3 is TGCGCCAGCAGCTGGAAGGGGGCGAGACTATACACTGAAGCTTTCTTT. The full variable domain, its missing parts supplied by reference TRBV5-1 and TRBJ1-1, is KAGVTQTPRYLIKTRGQQVTLSCSPISGHRSVSWYQQTPGQGLQFLFEYFSETQRNKGNFPGRFSGRQFSNSRSEMNVSTLELGDSALYLCASSWKGARLYTEAFFGQGTRLTVV.

This clonotype has a handful of counts. The V gene is TRBV20-1, the J gene TRBJ1-2, with no clear D. The germline CDR1 and CDR2 sequences are DFQATT and SNEGSKA (reference sequence). The V and J ends lost 1 base and 2 bases respectively, with 8 bases between them. The CDR3 covers 13 residues. The CDR3 loop reads CSARGAENYGYTF. The CDR3 nucleotides read TGCAGTGCTAGAGGAGCCGAAAACTATGGCTACACCTTC.

This clonotype was picked up a small number of times. The V gene is TRBV5-5, the J gene TRBJ1-2, with a weak D call TRBD1 (6 bases). V shed 2 bases and J shed 6 bases, with 11 bases lying between them. CDR1 is SGHKS and CDR2 is YYEKEE in the germline V gene (reference sequence). The CDR3 covers 13 residues. CDR3 region: CASSFPNRDGYTF. As DNA, the CDR3 is TGTGCCAGCAGCTTCCCGAACAGGGATGGCTACACCTTC.

There are a few counts of this clonotype. The J gene is TRBJ1-1, the V gene TRBV7-2; D may be TRBD1 (5 bases). The ends were cut back, 3 bases at V and 0 bases at J, with 11 bases in the middle. The CDR3 is 15 residues long. From germline, CDR1 is SGHTA and CDR2 FQGNSA. Here the CDR3 DNA reads TGTGCCAGCAGCTTCGTGGCAGGGTTGAACACTGAAGCTTTCTTT. As protein: CASSFVAGLNTEAFF. Drawing the rest from reference TRBV7-2 and TRBJ1-1, the complete variable domain is GAGVSQSPSNKVTEKGKDVELRCDPISGHTALYWYRQSLGQGLEFLIYFQGNSAPDKSGLPSDRFSAERTGGSVSTLTIQRTQQEDSAVYLCASSFVAGLNTEAFFGQGTRLTVV.

This clonotype was seen a few times. The chain joins TRBV20-1 to TRBJ1-4; D unresolved. Trimming left V 5 bases short and J 5 bases short, with 18 bases between. Germline V lookup: CDR1 DFQATT, CDR2 SNEGSKA (reference sequence). This CDR3 spans 15 amino acids. The CDR3 loop is CSAPERAGRNEKLFF. The DNA for the CDR3 is TGCAGTGCTCCAGAGAGAGCAGGCCGGAATGAAAAACTGTTTTTT.

In regard to this clonotype: The CDR3 does not close with the conserved phenylalanine or tryptophan, likely indicating a read error. The CDR3 sequence: CASSLAGGSYEQYC. The DNA of the CDR3 is TGTGCCAGCAGTTTAGCGGGGGGCTCCTACGAGCAGTACTGC. The chain combines TRBV6-5 with TRBJ2-7; TRBD2 aligns across 10 bases. This CDR3 spans 14 amino acids. J gave up 0 bases and V 4 bases, and 0 bases lay outside the gene matches. Germline V CDR1 and CDR2: MNHEY, SVGAGI.